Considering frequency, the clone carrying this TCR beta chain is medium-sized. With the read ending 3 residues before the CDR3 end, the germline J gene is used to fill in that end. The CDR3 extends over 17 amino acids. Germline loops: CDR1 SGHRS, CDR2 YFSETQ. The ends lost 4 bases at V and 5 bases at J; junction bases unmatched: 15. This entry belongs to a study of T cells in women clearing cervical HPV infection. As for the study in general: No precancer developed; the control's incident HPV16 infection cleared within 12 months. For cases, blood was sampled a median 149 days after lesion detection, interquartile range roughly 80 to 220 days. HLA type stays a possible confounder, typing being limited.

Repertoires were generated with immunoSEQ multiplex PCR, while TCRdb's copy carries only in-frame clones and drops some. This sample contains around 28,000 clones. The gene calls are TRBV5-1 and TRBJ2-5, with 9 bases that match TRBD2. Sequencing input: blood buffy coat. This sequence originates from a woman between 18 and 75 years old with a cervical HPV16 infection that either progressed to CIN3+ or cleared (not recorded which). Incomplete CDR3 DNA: TGCGCCAGCAGCCTCCTTGGGGGTAGCGGGGGCCGGGAGACC. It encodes CASSLLGGSGGRET. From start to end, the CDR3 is CASSLLGGSGGRETQYF.